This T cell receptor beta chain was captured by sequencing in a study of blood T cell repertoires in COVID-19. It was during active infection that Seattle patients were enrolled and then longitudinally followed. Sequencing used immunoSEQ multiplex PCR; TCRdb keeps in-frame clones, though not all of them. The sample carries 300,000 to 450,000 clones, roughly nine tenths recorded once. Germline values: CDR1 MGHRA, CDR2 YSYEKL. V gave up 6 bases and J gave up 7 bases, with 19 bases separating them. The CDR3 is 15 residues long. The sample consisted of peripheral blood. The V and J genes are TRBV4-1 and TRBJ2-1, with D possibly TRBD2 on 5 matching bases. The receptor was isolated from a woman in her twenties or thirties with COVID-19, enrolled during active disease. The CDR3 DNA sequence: TGCGCCAGCAGAAAAGAGGGCAGATTCCAAAATGAGCAGTTCTTC. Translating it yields CASRKEGRFQNEQFF.